The 11 T cell receptor beta chains reported below all come from one sample, sequenced in a study of blood T cell repertoires in COVID-19. Libraries were prepared by immunoSEQ multiplex PCR; TCRdb keeps only in-frame clonotypes and omits some of them. The table shows 150,000 or so clones, with over 75% occurring only once. The sequenced sample consisted of PBMCs or T cells enriched from blood (not recorded which). These receptor sequences come from a woman between 45 and 60 years old who had recovered from COVID-19.

This sequence joins TRBV5-1 and TRBJ2-7, with D unclear. The CDR3 spans 14 residues. Per the germline V gene, CDR1 is SGHRS and CDR2 is YFSETQ. V was clipped by 0 bases and J by 0 bases, with 7 bases between them. As DNA, the CDR3 is TGCGCCAGCAGCTTGGACATAAACTCCTACGAGCAGTACTTC. Protein: CASSLDINSYEQYF.

This clone was detected a few times. The CDR3 sequence: CASSAQWTGNTEAFF. As DNA, the CDR3 is TGTGCCAGCAGCGCCCAGTGGACAGGAAACACTGAAGCTTTCTTT. V gene TRBV9 combines with J gene TRBJ1-1, with TRBD1 matching 7 bases. V lost 3 bases and J lost 2; bases outside the gene matches: 7. Germline V gene lookup returns CDR1 SGDLS and CDR2 YYNGEE. The CDR3 loop spans 15 amino acids.

The chain links TRBV27 to TRBJ2-1; D possibly corresponds to TRBD1 (5 bases). Germline CDR1 is MNHEY and CDR2 is SMNVEV (reference sequence). This CDR3 has 14 residues. V lost 6 bases and J lost 3, with 12 bases in between. This chain's CDR3 is CASSLLGRYNEQFF. The DNA for the CDR3 is TGTGCCAGCAGCTTGTTGGGGCGCTACAATGAGCAGTTCTTC.

This clone has a handful of counts. The chain recombines TRBV7-8 with TRBJ1-3; D is possibly TRBD1 (5 bases). The V gene lost 8 bases and the J gene lost 2 bases, with 13 bases spanning the gap. CDR3 length equals 14 residues. Germline values: CDR1 SGHVS, CDR2 FQNEAQ. The CDR3 loop is CASRALGAGNTIYF. In DNA form, the CDR3 reads TGTGCCAGCCGAGCGTTAGGGGCTGGAAACACCATATATTTT.

With respect to this clone: This may arise from a read error, as a much more abundant clone is one base away. The V gene is TRBV27, the J gene TRBJ2-1, with 9 positions matching TRBD1. The V gene end was trimmed by 6 bases and the J gene end by 0 bases; junction bases not matched to a gene: 6. The CDR3 sequence is 16 residues long. Germline loops: CDR1 MNHEY, CDR2 SMNVEV (reference sequence). CDR3 coding DNA: TGTGCCAGCAGCCCGGGACAGGGAAGCTCCTACAATGAGCAGTTCTTC. It encodes CASSPGQGSSYNEQFF.

This clone was observed a single time. V gene TRBV9 combines with J gene TRBJ2-1; tentatively, D is TRBD2 (5 bases). Trimming took 5 bases from V and 0 from J, leaving 9 bases between them. From germline, CDR1 is SGDLS and CDR2 YYNGEE. CDR3 length: 14 amino acids. This chain's CDR3 is CASSWESSYNEQFF. For the CDR3, the DNA is TGTGCCAGCAGTTGGGAGAGCTCCTACAATGAGCAGTTCTTC. The full variable domain, in which reference TRBV9 and TRBJ2-1 provide the parts outside the CDR3, is DSGVTQTPKHLITATGQRVTLRCSPRSGDLSVYWYQQSLDQGLQFLIQYYNGEERAKGNILERFSAQQFPDLHSELNLSSLELGDSALYFCASSWESSYNEQFFGPGTRLTVL.

The chain employs TRBV18 and TRBJ2-5; 7 positions agree with TRBD1. Trimming removed 5 bases from V and 5 bases from J; junction bases left unmatched: 8. The CDR3 spans 14 residues. From germline, CDR1 is KGHSH and CDR2 LQKENI. The CDR3 protein is CASSSNRGRETQYF. The CDR3 DNA sequence: TGTGCCAGCTCATCAAACAGGGGTCGGGAGACCCAGTACTTC. Full variable domain (remainder filled in from reference TRBV18 and TRBJ2-5): NAGVMQNPRHLVRRRGQEARLRCSPMKGHSHVYWYRQLPEEGLKFMVYLQKENIIDESGMPKERFSAEFPKEGPSILRIQQVVRGDSAAYFCASSSNRGRETQYFGPGTRLLVL.

The gene calls are TRBV7-9 and TRBJ1-2; weak D call: TRBD1 (6 bases). The V end lost 4 bases, the J end lost 4 bases, and 13 bases lay between the germline ends. Germline-derived CDR1 and CDR2 are SEHNR and FQNEAQ (reference sequence). The CDR3 is 14 residues long. CDR3 coding DNA: TGTGCCAGCAGCTACAGGGCGATGGTCTATGGCTACACCTTC. This gives the protein CASSYRAMVYGYTF.

This clone was seen a few times. The V and J genes are TRBV4-1 and TRBJ1-1; TRBD1 aligns across 8 bases. From germline, CDR1 is MGHRA and CDR2 YSYEKL. The CDR3 sequence is 14 residues long. The V gene end was trimmed by 3 bases and the J gene end by 3 bases; junction bases not matched to a gene: 3. The CDR3 sequence: CASSHSDRDTEAFF. Written as DNA, the CDR3 is TGCGCCAGCAGCCACTCGGACAGGGACACTGAAGCTTTCTTT.

The chain is built from TRBV6-5 and TRBJ2-7; D might be TRBD2 (5 bases). V gave up 7 bases and J gave up 3 bases, with 13 bases separating them. The CDR3 contains 13 residues. CDR1 MNHEY and CDR2 SVGAGI come from the germline V gene. CDR3 nucleotide sequence: TGTGCCAGCACCCCAGCCGGGATCTACGAGCAGTACTTC. It yields the protein CASTPAGIYEQYF.

The chain links TRBV30 to TRBJ2-1; TRBD2 aligns across 7 bases. The trim removed 2 bases at V and 8 bases at J, leaving 6 bases unmatched. The CDR3 is 13 residues long. Germline CDR1 is GTSNPN and CDR2 is SVGIG (reference sequence). CDR3 bases: TGTGCCTGGAGTAAGCGGGACTTATATGAGCAGTTCTTC. Translating it yields CAWSKRDLYEQFF.